The 25 T cell receptor beta chains in this list originate from one sample, sequenced in a study of blood T cell dynamics during melanoma immunotherapy. The protocol was immunoSEQ multiplex PCR, while the TCRdb copy is restricted to in-frame clones and leaves out a portion. Found here are about 5,000 clones, around nine tenths of them singletons; the top ten hold about 15%. Sample time point: pre-treatment baseline. The sample here was blood, taken from a patient treated with checkpoint blockade. These receptors all stem from a human donor with melanoma.

V usage is TRBV18 and J usage is TRBJ2-2; 9 nucleotides align to TRBD1. V lost 5 bases and J lost 0; bases outside the gene matches: 13. Germline CDR1 and CDR2: KGHSH and LQKENI. This CDR3 spans 19 amino acids. The CDR3 DNA is TGTGCCAGCTCATCTCGGGACAGGGCTTTTCGAGCGAACACCGGGGAGCTGTTTTTT. Its protein is CASSSRDRAFRANTGELFF. Based on the CDR3 plus reference TRBV18 and TRBJ2-2, the full variable domain is NAGVMQNPRHLVRRRGQEARLRCSPMKGHSHVYWYRQLPEEGLKFMVYLQKENIIDESGMPKERFSAEFPKEGPSILRIQQVVRGDSAAYFCASSSRDRAFRANTGELFFGEGSRLTVL.

The chain is built from TRBV6-5 and TRBJ2-3; D remains ambiguous. Trimming took 4 bases from V and 4 from J, leaving 9 bases between them. Germline CDR1 MNHEY, CDR2 SVGAGI. This CDR3 spans 13 amino acids. The CDR3 region is CASSFNSADTQYF. The CDR3 DNA follows: TGTGCCAGCAGTTTTAATAGTGCAGATACGCAGTATTTT.

The chain is built from TRBV5-5 and TRBJ2-7; 8 nucleotides align to TRBD2. Losses at the gene ends were 0 bases for V and 0 bases for J; bases not matched to a gene: 11. The germline V gene has CDR1 SGHKS and CDR2 YYEKEE (reference sequence). The CDR3 runs to 18 residues. CDR3: CASSLAPSGLGPSYEQYF. CDR3 nucleotide sequence: TGTGCCAGCAGCTTGGCCCCTAGCGGGTTGGGACCCTCCTACGAGCAGTACTTC.

This chain joins TRBV4-1 and TRBJ2-3, with D tentatively TRBD1 (6 bases). CDR1 is MGHRA and CDR2 is YSYEKL in the germline V gene. Trimming removed 3 bases at V and 0 bases at J, with 13 bases between. CDR3 length: 16 amino acids. This CDR3 reads CASSHSGTPSTDTQYF. In DNA, the CDR3 is TGCGCCAGCAGCCACTCCGGGACACCAAGCACAGATACGCAGTATTTT.

The chain joins TRBV30 to TRBJ2-1; unclear D gene. Germline V gives CDR1 GTSNPN, CDR2 SVGIG (reference sequence). The CDR3 contains 11 residues. V dropped 8 bases and J dropped 6 bases, with 11 bases sitting between them. This chain's CDR3 is CAGSSRNEQFF. In DNA form, the CDR3 reads TGTGCCGGAAGCTCCCGCAATGAGCAGTTCTTC.

V and J are TRBV11-3 and TRBJ1-1; D is unresolved. This CDR3 contains 13 residues. Trimming left V 3 bases short and J 5 bases short, with 10 bases between. Germline-derived CDR1 and CDR2 are SGHNT and YENEEA. For the CDR3, the DNA is TGTGCCAGCAGCTTTTCGGGAGAAACTGAAGCTTTCTTT. Its protein product is CASSFSGETEAFF.

A single count supports this clone. The gene calls are TRBV19 and TRBJ2-1; 13 bases match TRBD2. CDR3 length equals 15 residues. V was clipped by 4 bases and J by 7 bases; unmatched bases: 4. Germline V lookup: CDR1 LNHDA, CDR2 SQIVND (reference sequence). The chain's CDR3 is CASSRLAGGINEQFF. In nucleotides, the CDR3 is TGTGCCAGTAGTAGACTAGCGGGAGGTATAAATGAGCAGTTCTTC.

The chain joins TRBV5-6 to TRBJ2-5; D is undetermined. Trimming took off 5 bases at V and 5 bases at J, with 19 bases between the two ends. Germline V gene sequence: CDR1 SGHDT, CDR2 YYEEEE. This CDR3 spans 15 amino acids. CDR3 amino acids: CASSPRTGGWETQYF. The CDR3 DNA reads as TGTGCCAGCAGTCCCAGGACGGGTGGTTGGGAGACCCAGTACTTC.

This chain connects TRBV7-3 to TRBJ2-1, with a tentative D call TRBD1 (6 bases). Trimming took 5 bases from V and 5 from J, leaving 10 bases between them. Germline V gives CDR1 SGHTA, CDR2 FQGTGA. The CDR3 runs 13 residues. The CDR3: CASSLYRDNEQFF. CDR3 DNA: TGTGCCAGCAGCCTATACAGGGACAATGAGCAGTTCTTC.

The rearrangement links TRBV29-1 to TRBJ2-2, with unresolved D. The CDR3 sequence is 14 residues long. Germline V gene sequence: CDR1 SQVTM, CDR2 ANQGSEA. Trimming took off 3 bases at V and 1 base at J, with 9 bases between the two ends. DNA for the CDR3: TGCAGCGTTGAGAGGATGGGGAACACCGGGGAGCTGTTTTTT. Amino acid sequence: CSVERMGNTGELFF.

The chain has TRBV18 and TRBJ2-7, with 7 bases lining up with TRBD1. This CDR3 has 14 amino acids. Trimming took 5 bases from V and 3 from J; bases not matched to a gene: 7. The germline CDR1 and CDR2 sequences are KGHSH and LQKENI. CDR3 coding DNA: TGTGCCAGCTCAGGTACAGGGGCCGTCTACGAGCAGTACTTC. This sequence encodes CASSGTGAVYEQYF.

DNA for the CDR3: TGTGCCAGCAGTCCGGACATTTCTGGAAACACCATATATTTT. This encodes CASSPDISGNTIYF. This chain joins TRBV7-9 and TRBJ1-3; possibly TRBD1 for D (5 bases). Germline V gene lookup returns CDR1 SEHNR and CDR2 FQNEAQ (reference sequence). V gave up 6 bases and J gave up 1 base, with 10 bases separating them. The CDR3 spans 14 residues.

V and J are TRBV5-4 and TRBJ2-1; D is uncertain. Germline-derived CDR1 and CDR2 are SGHNT and YYREEE (reference sequence). V lost 0 bases and J lost 0, with 7 bases in between. The CDR3 covers 15 residues. Written as DNA, the CDR3 is TGTGCCAGCAGCTTGGAACAAGACTCCTACAATGAGCAGTTCTTC. Its protein product is CASSLEQDSYNEQFF.

The chain has TRBV7-2 and TRBJ2-7; D is perhaps TRBD2 (6 bases). CDR1 is SGHTA, CDR2 FQGNSA, per germline. CDR3 size: 14 residues. The V gene lost 5 bases and the J gene lost 5 bases, with 16 bases spanning the gap. CDR3 loop: CASSDGGRGDEQYF. The CDR3 coding sequence is TGTGCCAGCAGCGATGGGGGGAGAGGGGACGAGCAGTACTTC.

The CDR3, as DNA: TGTGCCAGCAGCTCCCCCGAAGGACTAGCGCGGCACAATGAGCAGTTCTTC. Translating gives CASSSPEGLARHNEQFF. This chain joins TRBV7-9 and TRBJ2-1; 9 nucleotides match TRBD2. Losses at the gene ends were 4 bases for V and 5 bases for J; bases not matched to a gene: 12. CDR3 length: 17 amino acids. Germline V gene lookup returns CDR1 SEHNR and CDR2 FQNEAQ (reference sequence).

The chain couples TRBV28 to TRBJ2-6; 12 nucleotides line up with TRBD1. V lost 4 bases to trimming and J lost 4 bases; unmatched junction nucleotides: 8. The CDR3 loop spans 18 amino acids. From germline, CDR1 is MDHEN and CDR2 SYDVKM. The CDR3 DNA reads as TGTGCCAGCAGTTATCCCCGGGACAGGGGGCCGGGGGCCAACGTCCTGACTTTC. The encoded protein is CASSYPRDRGPGANVLTF.

This rearrangement joins TRBV7-6 to TRBJ1-2; D gene ambiguous. The CDR3 runs to 14 residues. The germline V and J ends were trimmed by 4 bases and 2 bases, with 11 bases remaining between them. The germline V gene has CDR1 SGHVS and CDR2 FNYEAQ. The CDR3: CASSSGPGNYGYTF. As DNA, the CDR3 is TGTGCCAGCAGCTCCGGGCCTGGGAACTATGGCTACACCTTC.

V is TRBV7-6 and J is TRBJ2-1; D unclear. CDR1 is SGHVS and CDR2 is FNYEAQ in the germline V gene. The germline V and J ends were trimmed by 5 bases and 0 bases, with 11 bases remaining between them. CDR3 length: 15 amino acids. The CDR3 sequence: CASSATVSSYNEQFF. For the CDR3, the DNA is TGTGCCAGCAGCGCGACCGTTAGCTCCTACAATGAGCAGTTCTTC.

The CDR3, as DNA: TGTGCCAGCAGTTTAAAGGGGGCGAATGACATTCAGTACTTC. This codes for CASSLKGANDIQYF. This chain connects TRBV27 to TRBJ2-4; 7 bases are a match to TRBD1. This CDR3 region has 14 residues. Losses at the gene ends were 2 bases for V and 8 bases for J; bases not matched to a gene: 6. Germline V gene data show CDR1 as MNHEY and CDR2 as SMNVEV (reference sequence).

As to this clone: Its ends do not fully match the called genes, so a read error is possible. This chain joins TRBV28 and TRBJ2-7, with 7 bases that match TRBD2. This CDR3 is built from 12 residues. Germline V gives CDR1 MDHEN, CDR2 SYDVKM. The CDR3 DNA sequence: TGTGCCAGCAGCCTGACTAGCTACGGGCAGTACTTC. Its translation: CASSLTSYGQYF. The whole variable domain, filled in from reference TRBV28 and TRBJ2-7, reads DVKVTQSSRYLVKRTGEKVFLECVQDMDHENMFWYRQDPGLGLRLIYFSYDVKMKEKGDIPEGYSVSREKKERFSLILESASTNQTSMYLCASSLTSYGQYFGPGTRLTVT.

The chain carries TRBV7-6 and TRBJ2-1; D is unclear. The germline V gene encodes CDR1 SGHVS and CDR2 FNYEAQ. This CDR3 spans 13 amino acids. Deletions cut 5 bases from V and 9 bases from J, with 14 bases between. Here the CDR3 reads CASSPRTASEQFF. DNA of the CDR3: TGTGCCAGCAGCCCGAGGACCGCCTCTGAGCAGTTCTTC.

The count of this clone is one. The V gene is TRBV5-1, the J gene TRBJ2-1; 14 nucleotides agree with TRBD2. CDR1 is SGHRS and CDR2 is YFSETQ in the germline V gene. The CDR3 is made up of 20 amino acids. Trimming cost V 1 base and J 5 bases; bases outside gene matches: 14. CDR3: CASSLIRLAGGQREHNEQFF. The CDR3 nucleotides are TGCGCCAGCAGCTTGATCAGACTAGCGGGAGGGCAAAGGGAACACAATGAGCAGTTCTTC.

The chain joins TRBV29-1 to TRBJ2-1; D perhaps matches TRBD1 (6 bases). From germline, CDR1 is SQVTM and CDR2 ANQGSEA. V was clipped by 6 bases and J by 5 bases, with 17 bases between them. This CDR3 is 14 amino acids long. The CDR3 loop is CSVAFGTQHNEQFF. The CDR3 bases are TGCAGCGTCGCCTTTGGGACACAACACAATGAGCAGTTCTTC.

V gene TRBV18 combines with J gene TRBJ2-1; TRBD2 matches 8 bases. This CDR3 has 14 amino acids. Germline V gene lookup returns CDR1 KGHSH and CDR2 LQKENI. V lost 3 bases and J lost 7; bases outside the gene matches: 5. The CDR3, as DNA: TGTGCCAGCTCACCTCTAGCGGGTAGGAATGAGCAGTTCTTC. Translating it yields CASSPLAGRNEQFF.

This clone was observed a handful of times. This sequence joins TRBV27 and TRBJ2-7; 9 bases are shared with TRBD1. J lost 3 bases, V lost 6 bases, and 6 bases had no gene match. The CDR3 totals 14 residues. Germline values: CDR1 MNHEY, CDR2 SMNVEV (reference sequence). The CDR3 loop is CASRVGTGHYEQYF. In DNA form, the CDR3 reads TGTGCCAGCAGGGTAGGGACAGGGCACTACGAGCAGTACTTC.